These 2 T cell receptor beta chains share one sample of origin, sequenced in a study of Ad26.COV2.S vaccination and SARS-CoV-2 variants. The treatment was: around 19 received Ad26.COV2.S at low or high dose, single or two shots; five or six received placebo; per-sample allocation not given. The samples were gathered on day 63 after the first injection of vaccine or placebo. The repertoire was sequenced with immunoSEQ multiplex PCR; TCRdb's copy has only in-frame clones and lacks some. The sample holds about 350,000 clones, 75% to 90% seen once. Sequenced here: peripheral blood, sampled in a trial of Ad26.COV2.S vaccine versus placebo. The receptors come from a person between 18 and 65 years old who received the Ad26.COV2.S COVID-19 vaccine or a placebo.

The rearrangement joins TRBV24-1 to TRBJ2-3, with 11 bases matching TRBD2. The CDR3 sequence is 17 residues long. After removal of 3 bases from V and 1 base from J, the junction contained 5 bases not matched to a gene. Per germline, CDR1 KGHDR and CDR2 SFDVKD. The CDR3 loop is CATSDPPTSGGTDTQYF. The DNA for the CDR3 is TGTGCCACCAGTGATCCCCCGACTAGCGGGGGCACAGATACGCAGTATTTT.

This clone was detected only once. The chain joins TRBV10-3 to TRBJ1-5; a weak D match, TRBD1 (6 bases). CDR3 length equals 16 residues. Deletions cut 4 bases from V and 2 bases from J, with 15 bases between. Germline lookup yields CDR1 ENHRY and CDR2 SYGVKD. CDR3 loop: CAISAQGLGGNQPQHF. The CDR3 DNA reads as TGTGCCATCAGTGCACAGGGCCTTGGTGGCAATCAGCCCCAGCATTTT.